This TCR beta chain was captured in a study of blood T cell repertoires in COVID-19. This clone has just a few counts. Sequencing was performed with immunoSEQ multiplex PCR; in TCRdb, only in-frame clones are kept and a portion is missing. The data show roughly 230,000 clones, approximately 80% seen once. The TCR sequence derives from a man in his forties or fifties with acute or convalescent COVID-19. Material for sequencing was peripheral blood.

The CDR3 DNA is TGTGCCTGGAGAAGGCTAGCGGGTTTCAATGAGCAGTTCTTC. It is translated as CAWRRLAGFNEQFF. This chain uses TRBV30 with TRBJ2-1; 8 bases fit TRBD2. The CDR3 has 14 amino acids. V dropped 3 bases and J dropped 6; count of bases not matched to a gene: 7. The germline gives CDR1 GTSNPN, CDR2 SVGIG (reference sequence).